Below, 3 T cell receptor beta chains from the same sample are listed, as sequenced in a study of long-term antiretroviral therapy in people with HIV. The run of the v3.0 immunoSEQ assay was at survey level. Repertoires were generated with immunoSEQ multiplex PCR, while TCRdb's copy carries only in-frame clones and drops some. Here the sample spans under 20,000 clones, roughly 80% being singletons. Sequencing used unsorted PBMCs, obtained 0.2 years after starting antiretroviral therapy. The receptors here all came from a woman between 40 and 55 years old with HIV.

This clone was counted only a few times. The CDR3 region has the DNA TGTGCCAGCAGCTCGACAATCCGGCTCGGCTACGAGCAGTACTTC. Protein sequence: CASSSTIRLGYEQYF. The chain is built from TRBV11-3 and TRBJ2-7; the D is unclear. CDR1 SGHNT and CDR2 YENEEA come from the germline V gene. Between the trimmed V and J ends, which lost 4 bases and 3 bases, there was a span of 16 bases. The CDR3 consists of 15 residues.

The CDR3: CASSSDNMNTEAFF. Written as DNA, the CDR3 is TGTGCCAGCAGCTCGGACAACATGAACACTGAAGCTTTCTTT. The chain links TRBV5-4 to TRBJ1-1, with D possibly matching TRBD1 (5 bases). Trimming removed 3 bases at V and 0 bases at J, with 9 bases between. Per the germline V gene, CDR1 is SGHNT and CDR2 is YYREEE (reference sequence). This CDR3 spans 14 amino acids.

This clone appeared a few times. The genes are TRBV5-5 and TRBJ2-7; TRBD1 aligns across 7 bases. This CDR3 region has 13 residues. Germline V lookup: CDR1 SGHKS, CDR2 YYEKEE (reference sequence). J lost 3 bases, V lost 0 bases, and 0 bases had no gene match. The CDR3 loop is CASSLGTGYEQYF. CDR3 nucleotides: TGTGCCAGCAGCTTGGGGACAGGCTACGAGCAGTACTTC. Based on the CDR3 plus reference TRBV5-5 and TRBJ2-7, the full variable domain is DAGVTQSPTHLIKTRGQQVTLRCSPISGHKSVSWYQQVLGQGPQFIFQYYEKEERGRGNFPDRFSARQFPNYSSELNVNALLLGDSALYLCASSLGTGYEQYFGPGTRLTVT.